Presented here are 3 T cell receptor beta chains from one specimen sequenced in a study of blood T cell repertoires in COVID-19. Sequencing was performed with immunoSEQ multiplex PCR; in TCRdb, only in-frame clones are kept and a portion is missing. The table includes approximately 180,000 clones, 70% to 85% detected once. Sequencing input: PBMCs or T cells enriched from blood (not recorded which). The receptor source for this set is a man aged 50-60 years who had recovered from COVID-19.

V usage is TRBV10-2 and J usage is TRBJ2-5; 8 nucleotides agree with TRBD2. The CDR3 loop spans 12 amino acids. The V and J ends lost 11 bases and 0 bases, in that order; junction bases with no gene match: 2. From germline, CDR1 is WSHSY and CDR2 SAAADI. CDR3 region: CAGGRNQETQYF. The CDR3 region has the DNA TGCGCCGGCGGGAGGAACCAAGAGACCCAGTACTTC.

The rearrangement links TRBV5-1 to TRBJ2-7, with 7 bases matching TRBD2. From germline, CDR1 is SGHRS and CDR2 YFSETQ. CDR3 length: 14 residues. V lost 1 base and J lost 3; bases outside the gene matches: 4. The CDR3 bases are TGCGCCAGCAGCTTGCTCGGGGGGAGCTACGAGCAGTACTTC. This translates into CASSLLGGSYEQYF. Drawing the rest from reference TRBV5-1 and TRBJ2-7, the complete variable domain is KAGVTQTPRYLIKTRGQQVTLSCSPISGHRSVSWYQQTPGQGLQFLFEYFSETQRNKGNFPGRFSGRQFSNSRSEMNVSTLELGDSALYLCASSLLGGSYEQYFGPGTRLTVT.

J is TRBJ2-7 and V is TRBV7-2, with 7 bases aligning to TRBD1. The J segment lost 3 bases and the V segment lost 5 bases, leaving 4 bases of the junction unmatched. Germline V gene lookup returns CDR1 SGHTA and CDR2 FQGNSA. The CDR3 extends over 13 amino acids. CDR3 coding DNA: TGTGCCAGCAGCCCGGGACAGCTCTACGAGCAGTACTTC. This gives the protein CASSPGQLYEQYF.